Below, 26 T cell receptor beta chains from the same sample are listed, as sequenced in a study of shared clonotypes between healthy human individuals. TCRdb keeps only in-frame clones here, not all; method: immunoSEQ multiplex PCR. The sample lists some 2,500,000 clones, 93% occurring once. Sequenced material: naive CD4+ T cells from PBMCs. Subset denoted: CD45RA+ positively selected. Receptor source: a man between 18 and 29 years old in good health. Some clones in this sample may be carry-over from other donors' samples.

CDR3 coding DNA: TGTGCCAGCACAGCAACCGGGACAGGGAACTATGGCTACACCTTC. It is translated as CASTATGTGNYGYTF. This chain joins TRBV27 and TRBJ1-2; 9 nucleotides match TRBD1. Losses at the gene ends were 7 bases for V and 2 bases for J; bases not matched to a gene: 8. The CDR3 has 15 amino acids. Germline V gene lookup returns CDR1 MNHEY and CDR2 SMNVEV (reference sequence).

This clone was seen only once. This rearrangement joins TRBV6-4 to TRBJ1-4; 11 bases are shared with TRBD1. The CDR3 loop spans 13 amino acids. CDR1 MRHNA and CDR2 SNTAGT come from the germline V gene. V shed 8 bases, J shed 8 bases, and the junction held 4 bases outside the gene matches. The CDR3: CASPDRGREKLFF. Written as DNA, the CDR3 is TGTGCCAGCCCGGACAGGGGGCGCGAAAAACTGTTTTTT.

This clone appeared once. The chain uses TRBV7-9 and TRBJ2-1; unclear D gene. The CDR3 length is 14 residues. CDR1 and CDR2 (germline): SEHNR, FQNEAQ (reference sequence). V was shortened by 2 bases and J by 7 bases, with 12 bases between the two germline ends. The CDR3 DNA sequence: TGTGCCAGCAGCTTAACGCAGGATAGGAATGAGCAGTTCTTC. It encodes CASSLTQDRNEQFF.

The chain employs TRBV29-1 and TRBJ2-7; 9 nucleotides agree with TRBD2. The length of the CDR3 is 13 residues. J was trimmed by 3 bases and V by 7 bases; bases with no gene match: 7. Per the germline V gene, CDR1 is SQVTM and CDR2 is ANQGSEA. The CDR3 reads CSALAGPHYEQYF. The CDR3 DNA reads TGCAGCGCCCTAGCGGGGCCACACTACGAGCAGTACTTC.

The chain recombines TRBV27 with TRBJ1-2; D is undetermined. CDR3 length: 14 residues. Germline CDR1 MNHEY, CDR2 SMNVEV (reference sequence). Deletions cut 3 bases from V and 4 bases from J, with 12 bases between. The CDR3 loop is CASSFLNPRYGYTF. DNA of the CDR3: TGTGCCAGCAGTTTTTTGAACCCCCGCTATGGCTACACCTTC.

The chain combines TRBV29-1 with TRBJ2-3; the D gene is possibly TRBD2 (5 bases). V lost 8 bases, J lost 2 bases, and 14 bases lay in between. CDR3 size: 13 residues. In germline, CDR1 is SQVTM, CDR2 ANQGSEA. Here the CDR3 DNA reads TGCAGCCCCCGAGGGCTGTACACAGATACGCAGTATTTT. It encodes CSPRGLYTDTQYF.

The J gene is TRBJ2-4, the V gene TRBV9; D may be TRBD2 (5 bases). CDR1 SGDLS and CDR2 YYNGEE come from the germline V gene. V gave up 4 bases and J gave up 1 base, with 9 bases separating them. CDR3 length: 14 residues. The CDR3 here is CASSPPGAKNIQYF. The CDR3 coding sequence is TGTGCCAGCAGCCCACCGGGGGCCAAAAACATTCAGTACTTC.

The chain recombines TRBV7-9 with TRBJ2-7, with D unresolved. Germline loops: CDR1 SEHNR, CDR2 FQNEAQ (reference sequence). V shed 1 base and J shed 6 bases, with 10 bases lying between them. This CDR3 is 13 amino acids long. The CDR3 sequence is CASSLVPVPEQYF. CDR3 bases: TGTGCCAGCAGCTTAGTTCCGGTCCCCGAGCAGTACTTC. Supplemented by reference TRBV7-9 and TRBJ2-7, the full variable domain reads DTGVSQNPRHKITKRGQNVTFRCDPISEHNRLYWYRQTLGQGPEFLTYFQNEAQLEKSRLLSDRFSAERPKGSFSTLEIQRTEQGDSAMYLCASSLVPVPEQYFGPGTRLTVT.

The chain has TRBV9 and TRBJ1-1; 7 bases match TRBD1. Trimming at V came to 0 bases and at J to 5 bases, leaving 7 bases not matched to a gene. The CDR3 is 15 residues long. CDR1 is SGDLS and CDR2 is YYNGEE in the germline V gene. CDR3 DNA: TGTGCCAGCAGCGTAGAGGGGGCGCGGTGGACTGAAGCTTTCTTT. As protein: CASSVEGARWTEAFF.

The V gene is TRBV28, the J gene TRBJ1-2; D not certain. V lost 11 bases and J lost 0, with 10 bases in between. This CDR3 contains 12 residues. Germline V lookup: CDR1 MDHEN, CDR2 SYDVKM. CDR3 region: CAVHAANYGYTF. The DNA of the CDR3 is TGTGCCGTCCATGCAGCTAACTATGGCTACACCTTC.

The CDR3 coding sequence is TGCGCCAGCAGCCAACATTTAATACCGGGCCTTGAGCAGTACTTC. Protein product: CASSQHLIPGLEQYF. V gene TRBV4-3 combines with J gene TRBJ2-7; D is unclear. The CDR3 length is 15 residues. Germline CDR1 reads LGHNA; CDR2 reads YSLEER. V shed 2 bases and J shed 7 bases, with 18 bases lying between them.

This chain uses TRBV6-6 with TRBJ2-2, with D possibly TRBD1 on 6 matching bases. With 10 bases removed from V and 0 bases from J, the gap between germline ends came to 12 bases. The CDR3 loop spans 14 amino acids. In germline, CDR1 is MNHNY, CDR2 SVGAGI (reference sequence). In nucleotides, the CDR3 is TGTGCCACCCAGGGGCTTACGAACACCGGGGAGCTGTTTTTT. As protein: CATQGLTNTGELFF.

V is TRBV29-1 and J is TRBJ2-4, with D possibly matching TRBD1 (6 bases). Per germline, CDR1 SQVTM and CDR2 ANQGSEA. Trimming removed 4 bases from V and 6 bases from J, with 13 bases in between. The CDR3 extends over 13 amino acids. For the CDR3, the DNA is TGCAGCGTTGTTCATACAGGGCTAAACATTCAGTACTTC. Protein sequence: CSVVHTGLNIQYF.

The chain joins TRBV4-2 to TRBJ1-5, with no clear D. CDR3 length equals 13 residues. V lost 0 bases to trimming and J lost 7 bases, with 7 bases between them. Germline-derived CDR1 and CDR2 are LGHNA and YNFKEQ. DNA of the CDR3: TGTGCCAGCAGCCAAGAGGGCGACCAGCCCCAGCATTTT. Protein product: CASSQEGDQPQHF.

This clone was seen once. The chain is built from TRBV29-1 and TRBJ2-7; D perhaps matches TRBD2 (6 bases). Trimming took off 4 bases at V and 3 bases at J, with 10 bases between the two ends. The CDR3 consists of 12 residues. Germline CDR1 SQVTM, CDR2 ANQGSEA. CDR3 in DNA: TGCAGCGTTGTCGGGGGAAACTACGAGCAGTACTTC. Its translation is CSVVGGNYEQYF.

The rearrangement uses TRBV28 and TRBJ1-2; no reliable D call. Trimming cost V 6 bases and J 2 bases, with 10 bases left between them. Germline V gene sequence: CDR1 MDHEN, CDR2 SYDVKM. The CDR3 has 13 amino acids. The CDR3 protein is CASRSTRNYGYTF. The CDR3 region has the DNA TGTGCCAGCAGGTCAACTCGGAACTATGGCTACACCTTC.

The gene calls are TRBV2 and TRBJ2-7; no clear D. V lost 8 bases to trimming and J lost 1 base, with 6 bases between them. CDR1 and CDR2 (germline): SNHLY, FYNNEI. This CDR3 has 11 amino acids. The CDR3 region is CASVLSYEQYF. The CDR3 nucleotides are TGTGCCAGCGTACTATCCTACGAGCAGTACTTC.

The V call is TRBV5-6, the J call TRBJ2-7; tentatively, D is TRBD1 or TRBD2 (5 bases each). The CDR3 is made up of 13 amino acids. Germline V gene lookup returns CDR1 SGHDT and CDR2 YYEEEE. Trimming shortened V by 8 bases and J by 3 bases, and 15 bases separated the two germline ends. The CDR3 region has the DNA TGTGCCAGTGCCAAGGGACCCCACTACGAGCAGTACTTC. This translates into CASAKGPHYEQYF.

This chain connects TRBV6-1 to TRBJ2-5; 9 nucleotides agree with TRBD1. The V gene end was trimmed by 2 bases and the J gene end by 5 bases; junction bases not matched to a gene: 6. CDR1 is MNHNS, CDR2 SASEGT, per germline. This CDR3 has 15 residues. For the CDR3, the DNA is TGTGCCAGCAGTGAACAGCACAGGGGGCAGGAGACCCAGTACTTC. Translation: CASSEQHRGQETQYF.

The chain employs TRBV28 and TRBJ2-2, with unresolved D. Germline V gene sequence: CDR1 MDHEN, CDR2 SYDVKM. With 3 bases removed from V and 6 bases from J, the gap between germline ends came to 8 bases. This CDR3 contains 13 residues. CDR3 in DNA: TGTGCCAGCAGTTTTACGGCGTCCGGGGAGCTGTTTTTT. This translates into CASSFTASGELFF.

The chain employs TRBV7-3 and TRBJ1-1, with 7 bases matching TRBD1. The CDR3 covers 13 residues. The germline gives CDR1 SGHTA, CDR2 FQGTGA. J gave up 7 bases and V 4 bases, and 6 bases lay outside the gene matches. In nucleotides, the CDR3 is TGTGCCAGCAGCTCGAATTACAGGGGTGAAGCTTTCTTT. Encoded protein: CASSSNYRGEAFF.

The V and J genes are TRBV6-5 and TRBJ1-5, with TRBD1 identical over 7 bases. The CDR3 is 13 amino acids. V lost 7 bases to trimming and J lost 7 bases; unmatched junction nucleotides: 7. Germline CDR1 reads MNHEY; CDR2 reads SVGAGI. The CDR3 bases are TGTGCCAGCATCGACAGGGTAAGGCAGCCCCAGCATTTT. Translated, it gives CASIDRVRQPQHF.

This chain uses TRBV2 with TRBJ2-3, with D unresolved. The germline V gene has CDR1 SNHLY and CDR2 FYNNEI. Deletions cut 4 bases from V and 3 bases from J, with 5 bases between. The CDR3 contains 12 residues. The CDR3 sequence is CASSGRTDTQYF. The CDR3, as DNA: TGTGCCAGCAGTGGCCGGACAGATACGCAGTATTTT.

The V gene is TRBV15, the J gene TRBJ2-2; 7 nucleotides agree with TRBD2. V shed 3 bases, J shed 3 bases, and the junction held 10 bases outside the gene matches. CDR3 size: 17 residues. The V gene's germline CDR1 is LNHNV and CDR2 YYDKDF (reference sequence). Here the CDR3 DNA reads TGTGCCACCAGCAGCCCCTTAGGGCGGGAGTACACCGGGGAGCTGTTTTTT. It specifies CATSSPLGREYTGELFF.

The chain employs TRBV7-6 and TRBJ2-3, with TRBD2 matching over 11 bases. This CDR3 region has 17 residues. Looked up from germline, CDR1 is SGHVS and CDR2 is FNYEAQ. Trimming took 1 base from V and 6 from J; bases not matched to a gene: 9. In nucleotides, the CDR3 is TGTGCCAGCAGCTTAGAAGGTAGCGGGAGGGCCGCGGATACGCAGTATTTT. It translates to CASSLEGSGRAADTQYF.

V and J are TRBV10-1 and TRBJ2-3; D is unresolved. Deletions cut 4 bases from V and 11 bases from J, with 16 bases between. The CDR3 totals 13 residues. Germline assignment: CDR1 WNHNN and CDR2 SYGVQD (reference sequence). The CDR3 loop reads CASSAKGERGQYF. The CDR3, as DNA: TGCGCCAGCAGTGCTAAGGGCGAGCGCGGGCAGTATTTT.